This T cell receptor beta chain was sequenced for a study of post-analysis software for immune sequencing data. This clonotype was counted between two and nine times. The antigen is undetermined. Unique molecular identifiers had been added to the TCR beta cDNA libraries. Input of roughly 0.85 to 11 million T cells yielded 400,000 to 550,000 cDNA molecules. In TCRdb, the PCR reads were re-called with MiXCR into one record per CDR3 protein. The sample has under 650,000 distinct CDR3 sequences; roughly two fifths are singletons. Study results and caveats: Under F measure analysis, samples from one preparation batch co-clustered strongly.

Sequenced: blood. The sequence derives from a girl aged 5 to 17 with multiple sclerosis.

This CDR3 is CASSPSTSPHKQYF. CDR3 sequence (DNA): TGCGCCAGCAGCCCCTCGACTAGCCCCCATAAGCAGTATTTT. The chain couples TRBV5-1 to TRBJ2-3, with 7 bases fitting TRBD2. Germline-derived CDR1 and CDR2 are SGHRS and YFSETQ. The CDR3 length is 14 residues. The ends lost 4 bases at V and 11 bases at J; junction bases unmatched: 13.